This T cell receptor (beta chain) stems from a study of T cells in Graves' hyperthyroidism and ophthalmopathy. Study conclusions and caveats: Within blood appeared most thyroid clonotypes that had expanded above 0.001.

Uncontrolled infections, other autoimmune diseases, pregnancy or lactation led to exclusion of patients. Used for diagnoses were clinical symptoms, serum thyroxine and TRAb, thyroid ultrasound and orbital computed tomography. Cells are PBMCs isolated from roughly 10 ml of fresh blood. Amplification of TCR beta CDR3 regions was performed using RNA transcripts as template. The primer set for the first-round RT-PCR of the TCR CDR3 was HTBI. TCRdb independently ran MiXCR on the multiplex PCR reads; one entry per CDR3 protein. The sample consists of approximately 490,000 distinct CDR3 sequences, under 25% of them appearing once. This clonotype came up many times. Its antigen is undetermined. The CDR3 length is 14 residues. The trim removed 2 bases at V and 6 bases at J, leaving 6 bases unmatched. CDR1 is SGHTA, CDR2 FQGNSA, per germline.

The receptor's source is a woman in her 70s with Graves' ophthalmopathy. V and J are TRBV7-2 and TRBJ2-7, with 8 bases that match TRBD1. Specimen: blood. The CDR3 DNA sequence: TGTGCCAGCAGCTTACCAGGGGGCGTGGGCGAGCAGTACTTC. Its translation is CASSLPGGVGEQYF.